This TCR beta chain was identified during a study of T cell changes during pregnancy in multiple sclerosis. The CDR3 consists of 15 residues. V lost 2 bases, J lost 8 bases, and 18 bases lay in between. CDR1 and CDR2 from the germline V gene are MNHEY and SVGAGI. Method: immunoSEQ multiplex PCR; TCRdb's copy keeps in-frame clones and lacks some. The sample includes some 60,000 clones, more than 85% of them seen just once. The V and J genes are TRBV6-5 and TRBJ1-2; TRBD1 is a possible D gene (5 bases). The TCR sequence derives from a female donor in good health, enrolled as a control in a pregnancy study. Here the sequenced sample was peripheral blood, taken in the third trimester of pregnancy. The CDR3 protein is CASSYATGGGYGYTF. The CDR3 coding sequence is TGTGCCAGCAGTTACGCAACCGGGGGGGGATACGGCTACACCTTC.